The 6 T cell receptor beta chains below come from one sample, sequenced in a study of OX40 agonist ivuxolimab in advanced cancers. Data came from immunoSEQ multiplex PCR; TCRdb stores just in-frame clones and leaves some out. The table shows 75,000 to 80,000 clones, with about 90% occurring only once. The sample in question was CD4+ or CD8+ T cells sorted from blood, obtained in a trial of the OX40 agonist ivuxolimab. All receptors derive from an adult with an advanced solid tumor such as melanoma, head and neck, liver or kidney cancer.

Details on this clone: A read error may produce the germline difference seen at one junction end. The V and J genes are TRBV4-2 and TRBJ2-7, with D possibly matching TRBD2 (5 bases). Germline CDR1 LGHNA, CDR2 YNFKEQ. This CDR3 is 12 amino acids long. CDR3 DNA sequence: TGTGCCAGCAGCCAAGACAGCGGAAGGTCCCACTTC. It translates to CASSQDSGRSHF.

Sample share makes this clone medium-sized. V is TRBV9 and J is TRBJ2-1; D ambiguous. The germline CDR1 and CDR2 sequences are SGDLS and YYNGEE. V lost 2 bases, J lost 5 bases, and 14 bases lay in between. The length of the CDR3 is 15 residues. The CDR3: CASSVRPVGDNEQFF. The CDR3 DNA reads TGTGCCAGCAGCGTTAGGCCGGTGGGCGACAATGAGCAGTTCTTC.

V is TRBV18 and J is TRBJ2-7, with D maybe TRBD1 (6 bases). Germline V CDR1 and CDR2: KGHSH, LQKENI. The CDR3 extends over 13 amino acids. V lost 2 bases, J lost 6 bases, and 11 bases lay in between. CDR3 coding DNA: TGTGCCAGCTCACCAACAGGCAGGGGCGAGCAGTACTTC. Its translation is CASSPTGRGEQYF.

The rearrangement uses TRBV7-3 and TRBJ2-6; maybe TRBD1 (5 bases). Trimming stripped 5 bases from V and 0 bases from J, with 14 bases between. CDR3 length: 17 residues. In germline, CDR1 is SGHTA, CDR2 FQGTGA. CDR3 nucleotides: TGTGCCAGCAGCCCACAGGTCCAATCCTCTGGGGCCAACGTCCTGACTTTC. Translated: CASSPQVQSSGANVLTF.

Here the CDR3 reads CASSLDRGWAEAFF. CDR3 bases: TGCGCCAGCAGCTTGGATCGGGGATGGGCTGAAGCTTTCTTT. This rearrangement joins TRBV5-1 to TRBJ1-1; D uncertain. The germline V gene has CDR1 SGHRS and CDR2 YFSETQ. Trimming pared 0 bases from V and 6 bases from J, leaving 12 bases between. CDR3 size: 14 residues.

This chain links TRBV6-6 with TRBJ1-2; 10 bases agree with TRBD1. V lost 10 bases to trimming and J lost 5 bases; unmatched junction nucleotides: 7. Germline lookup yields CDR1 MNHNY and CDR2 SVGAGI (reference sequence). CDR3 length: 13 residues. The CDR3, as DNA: TGTGCCACCCCGGACAGGGGGAGTTATGGCTACACCTTC. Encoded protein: CATPDRGSYGYTF.